Each of the 5 T cell receptor beta chains below was sequenced from the same sample in a study of T cells in Graves' hyperthyroidism and ophthalmopathy. TCR beta CDR3 regions were amplified from RNA. Primed by the HTBI set, a first-round RT-PCR was run on the TCR CDR3. Via MiXCR, TCRdb re-called the multiplex PCR reads, giving one row per CDR3 protein. This table holds about 420,000 distinct CDR3 sequences, around 13% found once. The sample consisted of blood. These TCRs come from a woman aged 18-29 years with Graves' hyperthyroidism.

In its sample, this clonotype was seen many times. The gene calls are TRBV6-1 and TRBJ1-2, with 7 bases identical to TRBD1. This CDR3 has 12 amino acids. CDR1 and CDR2 (germline): MNHNS, SASEGT. V trimming: 4 bases; J trimming: 6 bases; junction bases outside the gene matches: 2. The CDR3 protein is CASSVQGHGYTF. Here the CDR3 DNA reads TGTGCCAGCAGTGTACAGGGGCATGGCTACACCTTC.

The V gene is TRBV5-5, the J gene TRBJ1-5, with D possibly matching TRBD1 (5 bases). V shed 1 base and J shed 7 bases, with 18 bases lying between them. Per the germline V gene, CDR1 is SGHKS and CDR2 is YYEKEE (reference sequence). This CDR3 comprises 16 residues. CDR3 protein: CASSLSLAGSRQPQHF. The CDR3 region has the DNA TGTGCCAGCAGCTTGAGTTTGGCAGGGTCCCGACAGCCCCAGCATTTT.

This clonotype was seen many times. The V and J genes are TRBV12-3 or TRBV12-4 and TRBJ2-5, with 10 positions matching TRBD1. CDR3 length: 15 residues. V was pared by 5 bases and J by 4 bases, with 7 bases of the junction left unmatched. CDR3 sequence (DNA): TGTGCCAGCAGTGATTCGACAGGGGGCCTAGAGACCCAGTACTTC. Translated, it gives CASSDSTGGLETQYF.

This clonotype was observed at least ten times. V and J are TRBV6-1 and TRBJ2-7, with 8 bases matching TRBD2. From germline, CDR1 is MNHNS and CDR2 SASEGT. The CDR3 contains 14 residues. J gave up 4 bases and V 6 bases, and 8 bases lay outside the gene matches. CDR3 coding DNA: TGTGCCAGCAGATCCGGGACTAGAGCGTACGAGCAGTACTTC. Amino acids: CASRSGTRAYEQYF.

In regard to this clonotype: One base away lies a much larger clone, so this may be a sequencing read error. The rearrangement links TRBV12-3 or TRBV12-4 to TRBJ1-4; 8 nucleotides line up with TRBD1. V dropped 6 bases and J dropped 10; count of bases not matched to a gene: 7. The CDR3 is 13 amino acids. CDR3 nucleotide sequence: TGTGCCAGCAGAGGCCAGGGGGCTGGAAAACTGTTTTTT. This gives the protein CASRGQGAGKLFF.